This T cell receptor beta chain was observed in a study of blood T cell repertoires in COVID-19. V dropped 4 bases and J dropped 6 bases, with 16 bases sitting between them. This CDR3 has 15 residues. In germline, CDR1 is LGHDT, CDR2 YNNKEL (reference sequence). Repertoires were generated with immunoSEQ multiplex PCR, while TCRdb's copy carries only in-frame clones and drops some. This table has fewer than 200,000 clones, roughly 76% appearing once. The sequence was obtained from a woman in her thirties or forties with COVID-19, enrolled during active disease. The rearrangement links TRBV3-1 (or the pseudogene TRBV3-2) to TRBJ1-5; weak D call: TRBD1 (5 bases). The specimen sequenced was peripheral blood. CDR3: CASSPNGGATQPQHF. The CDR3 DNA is TGTGCCAGCAGCCCCAACGGAGGGGCCACTCAGCCCCAGCATTTT.